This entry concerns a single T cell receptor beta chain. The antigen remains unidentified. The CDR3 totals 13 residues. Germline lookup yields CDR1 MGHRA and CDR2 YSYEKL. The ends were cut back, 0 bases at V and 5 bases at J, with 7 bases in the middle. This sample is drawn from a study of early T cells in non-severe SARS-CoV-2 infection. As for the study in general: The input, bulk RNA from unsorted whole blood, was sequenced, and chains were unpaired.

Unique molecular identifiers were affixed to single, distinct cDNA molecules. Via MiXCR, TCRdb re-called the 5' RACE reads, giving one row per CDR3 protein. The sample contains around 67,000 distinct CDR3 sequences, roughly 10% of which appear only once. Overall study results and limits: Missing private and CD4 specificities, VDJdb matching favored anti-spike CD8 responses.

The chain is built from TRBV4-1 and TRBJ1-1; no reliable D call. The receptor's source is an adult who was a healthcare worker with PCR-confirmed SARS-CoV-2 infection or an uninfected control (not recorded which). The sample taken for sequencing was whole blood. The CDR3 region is CASSQDPVTEAFF. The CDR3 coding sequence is TGCGCCAGCAGCCAAGATCCCGTGACTGAAGCTTTCTTT.